Reported below is one T cell receptor (beta chain). Its antigen remains unknown. Using constant-segment primers, 5'RACE produced TCR alpha and TCR beta cDNA libraries carrying sample barcodes and UMIs. TCRdb passed the 5' RACE reads through MiXCR, listing each CDR3 protein once. The data contain some 280,000 distinct CDR3 sequences, around 15% of them singletons. This specimen belongs to a study of T-cell memory formation after mild COVID-19. Overall study findings and caveats: Clones that contracted from day 15 to 85 had balanced CD4/CD8; later expanders were CD4+ biased. There were some responding clones in pre-infection memory, which suggested that cross-reactive memory had joined.

The germline V gene has CDR1 SGDLS and CDR2 YYNGEE. V shed 4 bases, J shed 2 bases, and the junction held 9 bases outside the gene matches. The CDR3 spans 15 residues. The receptor was derived from a man between 18 and 29 years old who had mild COVID-19 (a few samples of this study predate the infection). Cell type and time point are not known. Source material: PBMCs or a T cell subset sorted from them (not recorded which). The rearrangement joins TRBV9 to TRBJ2-7, with 7 positions matching TRBD1. DNA of the CDR3: TGTGCCAGCAGCCCAGCAGGGGGTCTCACCTACGAGCAGTACTTC. It specifies CASSPAGGLTYEQYF.